This is a list of T cell receptor beta chains from one sample in a study of neurological immune-mediated disorders. One entry per CDR3 protein, called by TCRdb with MiXCR from the 5' RACE reads. The sample contains 50,000 to 70,000 distinct CDR3 sequences, around 2.3% of which appear only once. Sequenced: PBMCs. These receptors all stem from a man between 50 and 59 years old with multiple sclerosis. CDR3s include the opening cysteine and the closing phenylalanine or tryptophan. The D gene is left open where the match is weak. Not every row has a clone size; where given, it reads once, few, many or a size class.

v_gene,d_gene,abundance,j_gene,CDR3nt,CDR3aa
TRBV4-3,.,many,TRBJ1-4,TGCGCCAGCAGCTCGCAGGGTTCGCTCGATGAAAAACTGTTTTTT,CASSSQGSLDEKLFF
TRBV6-4,TRBD1,many,TRBJ2-1,TGTGCCAGCAGTCTCAAACAGGGGCTCACCTACAATGAGCAGTTCTTC,CASSLKQGLTYNEQFF
TRBV6-2/TRBV6-3,TRBD1,many,TRBJ2-5,TGTGCCAGCAGTTACTCCCAGGGGGCGGTGGGAGAGACCCAGTACTTC,CASSYSQGAVGETQYF
TRBV6-5,TRBD2,many,TRBJ2-1,TGTGCCAGCAGCTATAGCGGGGTCGGGTACAATGAGCAGTTCTTC,CASSYSGVGYNEQFF
TRBV7-2,.,.,TRBJ2-2,TGTGCCAGCAGCCCCGAGGTCGGGGAGCTGTTTTTT,CASSPEVGELFF
TRBV15,.,many,TRBJ2-1,TGTGCCACCAGCATCCAATCGCGCAATGAGCAGTTCTTC,CATSIQSRNEQFF
TRBV30,.,many,TRBJ1-2,TGTGCCTTCCAGAGACAGGCCCTCTATGGCTACACCTTC,CAFQRQALYGYTF
TRBV11-2,.,many,TRBJ1-1,TGTGCCAGCAGCTTAGATTGGTTAGGGAGCACTGAAGCTTTCTTT,CASSLDWLGSTEAFF
TRBV29-1,TRBD1,many,TRBJ1-1,TGCAGCGTGGCCTTGGTGACAGGGGGCATGAACACTGAAGCTTTCTTT,CSVALVTGGMNTEAFF
TRBV2,TRBD2,many,TRBJ2-5,TGTGCCGACTCTGTAGCGGGGGGCCACGGGGAGACCCAGTACTTC,CADSVAGGHGETQYF
TRBV5-1,TRBD1,many,TRBJ1-4,TGCGCCAGCAGCTTGGGAGGGACAGATAATGAAAAACTGTTTTTT,CASSLGGTDNEKLFF
TRBV27,TRBD1,many,TRBJ1-1,TGTGCCAGCAGCTCGGGACAGGGCGAGGAACGCACTGAAGCTTTCTTT,CASSSGQGEERTEAFF
TRBV12-3/TRBV12-4,.,many,TRBJ2-5,TGTGCCAGCAGTTTAGGAAGGGCGCGGGGGCCCCCACAAGAGACCCAGTACTTC,CASSLGRARGPPQETQYF
TRBV27,.,many,TRBJ1-2,TGTGCCAGCAGTTTGGGGGGACCCATGGGTGGCTACACCTTC,CASSLGGPMGGYTF
TRBV7-9,TRBD1,many,TRBJ1-1,TGTGCCAGCAGCTCCGGACAGGCCGGGGACGCTGAAGCTTTCTTT,CASSSGQAGDAEAFF
TRBV4-1,TRBD1,many,TRBJ1-5,TGCGCCAGCAGCCAAGATTTGGTGGGACAGGGAAAACAGCCCCAGCATTTT,CASSQDLVGQGKQPQHF
TRBV15,.,many,TRBJ2-7,TGTGCCACCAGCCGGCCCGGGCCCTACGAGCAGTACTTC,CATSRPGPYEQYF
TRBV5-6,.,many,TRBJ1-1,TGTGCCAGCAGCTATGGGGGGCGAAACACTGAAGCTTTCTTT,CASSYGGRNTEAFF
TRBV4-3,.,many,TRBJ1-2,TGCGCCAGCAGCCAAGATTCACAGAGTTGGGTCTATGGCTACACCTTC,CASSQDSQSWVYGYTF
TRBV3-1,TRBD2,few,TRBJ2-1,TGTGCCAGCAGCCGACGGACTAGCGGATTGTACAATGAGCAGTTCTTC,CASSRRTSGLYNEQFF
TRBV3-1,.,many,TRBJ1-2,TGTGCCAGCAGCTCCGCTCACAGGGTCGGCTATGGCTACACCTTC,CASSSAHRVGYGYTF
TRBV3-1,.,.,TRBJ1-4,TGTGCCAGCAGCCAAATTGATGAAAAACTGTTTTTT,CASSQIDEKLFF
TRBV25-1,.,many,TRBJ2-5,TGTGCCAGCAGTGAATACACCAGGGCAGGGAAGACCCAGTACTTC,CASSEYTRAGKTQYF
TRBV12-3/TRBV12-4,.,many,TRBJ2-1,TGTGCCAGCGGACGTACGCTTTACAATGAGCAGTTCTTC,CASGRTLYNEQFF
TRBV6-5,TRBD2,many,TRBJ2-3,TGTGCCGTCTGGACTAGGAGCAATACGCAGTATTTT,CAVWTRSNTQYF
TRBV20-1,.,many,TRBJ1-2,TGCAGTGCTAGAGAAGTACAGAACCCCAACTATGGCTACACCTTC,CSAREVQNPNYGYTF
TRBV20-1,.,many,TRBJ2-1,TGCAGTGCGCAGGACAGTCTCTCCTACAATGAGCAGTTCTTC,CSAQDSLSYNEQFF
TRBV7-2,.,many,TRBJ2-3,TGTGCCAGCAGCTTAGGGTCCGGGTCGAGGACAGATACGCAGTATTTT,CASSLGSGSRTDTQYF
TRBV5-1,.,many,TRBJ2-2,TGCGCCAGCAGCCCTCGTGGACGGGACACCGGGGAGCTGTTTTTT,CASSPRGRDTGELFF
TRBV9,.,many,TRBJ2-3,TGTGCCAGCAGCGTTTCCCCCCGGGGTTCGAAGGGAGATACGCAGTATTTT,CASSVSPRGSKGDTQYF
TRBV5-6,.,.,TRBJ2-3,TGTGCCAGCAGCCTTGGGGGTAGCGGTCGTGCGGATACGCAGTATTTT,CASSLGGSGRADTQYF
TRBV5-1,TRBD1,many,TRBJ1-1,TGCGCCAGCAGCTCAGACAGGGGGCAGACTGAAGCTTTCTTT,CASSSDRGQTEAFF
TRBV5-1,TRBD1,many,TRBJ2-4,TGCGCCAGCAGCCAGGGACAGATAGCCAAAAACATTCAGTACTTC,CASSQGQIAKNIQYF